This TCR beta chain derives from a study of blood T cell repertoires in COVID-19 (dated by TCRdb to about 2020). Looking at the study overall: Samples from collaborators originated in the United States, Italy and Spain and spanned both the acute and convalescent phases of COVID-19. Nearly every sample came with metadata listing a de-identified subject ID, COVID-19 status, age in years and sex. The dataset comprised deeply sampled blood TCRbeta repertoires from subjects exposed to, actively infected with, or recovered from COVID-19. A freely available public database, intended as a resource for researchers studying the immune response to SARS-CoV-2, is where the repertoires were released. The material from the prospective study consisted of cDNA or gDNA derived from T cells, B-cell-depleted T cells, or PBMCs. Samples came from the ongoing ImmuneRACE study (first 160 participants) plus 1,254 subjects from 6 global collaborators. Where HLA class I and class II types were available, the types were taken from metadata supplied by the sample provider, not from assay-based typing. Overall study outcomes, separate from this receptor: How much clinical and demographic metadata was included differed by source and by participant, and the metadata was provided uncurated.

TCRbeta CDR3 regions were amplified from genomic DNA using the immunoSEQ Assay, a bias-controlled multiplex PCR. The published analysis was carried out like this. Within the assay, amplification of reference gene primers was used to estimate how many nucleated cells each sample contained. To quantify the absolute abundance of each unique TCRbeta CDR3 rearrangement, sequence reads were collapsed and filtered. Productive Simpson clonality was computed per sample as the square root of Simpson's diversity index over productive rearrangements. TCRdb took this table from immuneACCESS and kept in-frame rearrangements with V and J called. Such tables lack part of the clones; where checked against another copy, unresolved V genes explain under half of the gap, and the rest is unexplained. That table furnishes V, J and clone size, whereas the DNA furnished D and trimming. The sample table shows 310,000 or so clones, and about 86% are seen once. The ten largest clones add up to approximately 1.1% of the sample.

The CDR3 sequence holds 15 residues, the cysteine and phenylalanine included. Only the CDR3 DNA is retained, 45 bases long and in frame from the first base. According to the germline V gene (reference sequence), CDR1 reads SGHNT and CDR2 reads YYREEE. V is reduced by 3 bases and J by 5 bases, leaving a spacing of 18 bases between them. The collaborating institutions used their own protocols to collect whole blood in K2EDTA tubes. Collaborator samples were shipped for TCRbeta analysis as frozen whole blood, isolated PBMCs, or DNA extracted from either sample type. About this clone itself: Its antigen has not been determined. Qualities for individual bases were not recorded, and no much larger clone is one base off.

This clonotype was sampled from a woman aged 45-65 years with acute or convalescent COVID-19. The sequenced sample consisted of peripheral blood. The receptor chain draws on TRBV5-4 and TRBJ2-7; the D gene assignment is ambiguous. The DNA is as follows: TGTGCCAGCAGCTCCGGGTCCCTAAACGTGAACGAGCAGTACTTC. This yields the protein CASSSGSLNVNEQYF.